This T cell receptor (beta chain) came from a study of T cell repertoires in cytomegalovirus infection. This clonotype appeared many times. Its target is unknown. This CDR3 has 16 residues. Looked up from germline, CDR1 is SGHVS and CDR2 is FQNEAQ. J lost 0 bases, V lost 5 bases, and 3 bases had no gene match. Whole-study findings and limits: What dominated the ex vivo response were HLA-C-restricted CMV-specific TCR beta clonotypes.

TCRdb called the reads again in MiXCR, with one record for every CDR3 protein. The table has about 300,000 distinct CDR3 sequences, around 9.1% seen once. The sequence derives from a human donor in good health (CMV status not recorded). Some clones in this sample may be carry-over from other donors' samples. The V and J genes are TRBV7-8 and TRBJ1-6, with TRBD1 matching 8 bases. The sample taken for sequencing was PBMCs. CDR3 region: CASSRTGSSYNSPLHF. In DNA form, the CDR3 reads TGTGCCAGCAGCCGGACAGGGAGCTCCTATAATTCACCCCTCCACTTT.